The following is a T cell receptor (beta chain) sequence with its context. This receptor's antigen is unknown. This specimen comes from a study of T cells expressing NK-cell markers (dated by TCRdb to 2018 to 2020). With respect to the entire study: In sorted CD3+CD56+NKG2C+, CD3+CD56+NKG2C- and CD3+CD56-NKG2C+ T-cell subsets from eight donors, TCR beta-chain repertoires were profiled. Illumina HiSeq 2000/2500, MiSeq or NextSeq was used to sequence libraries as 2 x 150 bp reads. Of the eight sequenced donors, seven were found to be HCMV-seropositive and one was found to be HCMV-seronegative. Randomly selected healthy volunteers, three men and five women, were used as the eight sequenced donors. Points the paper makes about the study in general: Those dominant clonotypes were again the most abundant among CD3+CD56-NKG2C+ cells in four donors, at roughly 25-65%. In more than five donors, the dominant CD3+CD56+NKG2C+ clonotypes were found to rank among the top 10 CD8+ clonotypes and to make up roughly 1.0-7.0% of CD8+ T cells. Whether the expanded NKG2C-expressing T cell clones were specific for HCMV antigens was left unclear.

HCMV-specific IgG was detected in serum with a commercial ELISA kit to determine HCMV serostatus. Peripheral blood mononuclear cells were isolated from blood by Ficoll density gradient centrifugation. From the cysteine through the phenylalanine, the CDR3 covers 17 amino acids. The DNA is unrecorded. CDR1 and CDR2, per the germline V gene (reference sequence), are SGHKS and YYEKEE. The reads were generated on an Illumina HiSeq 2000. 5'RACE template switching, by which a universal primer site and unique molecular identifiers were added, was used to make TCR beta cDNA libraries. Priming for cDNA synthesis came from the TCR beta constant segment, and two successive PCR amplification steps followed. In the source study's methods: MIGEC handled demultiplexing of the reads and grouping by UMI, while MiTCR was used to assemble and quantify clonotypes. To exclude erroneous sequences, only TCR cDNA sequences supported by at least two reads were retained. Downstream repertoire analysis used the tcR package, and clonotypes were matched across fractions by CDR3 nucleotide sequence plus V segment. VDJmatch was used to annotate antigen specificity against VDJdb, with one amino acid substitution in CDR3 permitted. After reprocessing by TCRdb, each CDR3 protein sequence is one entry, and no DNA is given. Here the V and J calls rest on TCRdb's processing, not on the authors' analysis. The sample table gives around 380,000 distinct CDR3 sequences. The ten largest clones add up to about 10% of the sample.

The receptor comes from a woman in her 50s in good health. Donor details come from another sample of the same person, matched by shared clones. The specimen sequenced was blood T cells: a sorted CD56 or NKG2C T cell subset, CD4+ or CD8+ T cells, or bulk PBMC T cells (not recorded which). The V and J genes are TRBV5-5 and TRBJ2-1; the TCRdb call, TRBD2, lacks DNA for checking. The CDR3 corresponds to CASLDVLVGFSYNEQFF.